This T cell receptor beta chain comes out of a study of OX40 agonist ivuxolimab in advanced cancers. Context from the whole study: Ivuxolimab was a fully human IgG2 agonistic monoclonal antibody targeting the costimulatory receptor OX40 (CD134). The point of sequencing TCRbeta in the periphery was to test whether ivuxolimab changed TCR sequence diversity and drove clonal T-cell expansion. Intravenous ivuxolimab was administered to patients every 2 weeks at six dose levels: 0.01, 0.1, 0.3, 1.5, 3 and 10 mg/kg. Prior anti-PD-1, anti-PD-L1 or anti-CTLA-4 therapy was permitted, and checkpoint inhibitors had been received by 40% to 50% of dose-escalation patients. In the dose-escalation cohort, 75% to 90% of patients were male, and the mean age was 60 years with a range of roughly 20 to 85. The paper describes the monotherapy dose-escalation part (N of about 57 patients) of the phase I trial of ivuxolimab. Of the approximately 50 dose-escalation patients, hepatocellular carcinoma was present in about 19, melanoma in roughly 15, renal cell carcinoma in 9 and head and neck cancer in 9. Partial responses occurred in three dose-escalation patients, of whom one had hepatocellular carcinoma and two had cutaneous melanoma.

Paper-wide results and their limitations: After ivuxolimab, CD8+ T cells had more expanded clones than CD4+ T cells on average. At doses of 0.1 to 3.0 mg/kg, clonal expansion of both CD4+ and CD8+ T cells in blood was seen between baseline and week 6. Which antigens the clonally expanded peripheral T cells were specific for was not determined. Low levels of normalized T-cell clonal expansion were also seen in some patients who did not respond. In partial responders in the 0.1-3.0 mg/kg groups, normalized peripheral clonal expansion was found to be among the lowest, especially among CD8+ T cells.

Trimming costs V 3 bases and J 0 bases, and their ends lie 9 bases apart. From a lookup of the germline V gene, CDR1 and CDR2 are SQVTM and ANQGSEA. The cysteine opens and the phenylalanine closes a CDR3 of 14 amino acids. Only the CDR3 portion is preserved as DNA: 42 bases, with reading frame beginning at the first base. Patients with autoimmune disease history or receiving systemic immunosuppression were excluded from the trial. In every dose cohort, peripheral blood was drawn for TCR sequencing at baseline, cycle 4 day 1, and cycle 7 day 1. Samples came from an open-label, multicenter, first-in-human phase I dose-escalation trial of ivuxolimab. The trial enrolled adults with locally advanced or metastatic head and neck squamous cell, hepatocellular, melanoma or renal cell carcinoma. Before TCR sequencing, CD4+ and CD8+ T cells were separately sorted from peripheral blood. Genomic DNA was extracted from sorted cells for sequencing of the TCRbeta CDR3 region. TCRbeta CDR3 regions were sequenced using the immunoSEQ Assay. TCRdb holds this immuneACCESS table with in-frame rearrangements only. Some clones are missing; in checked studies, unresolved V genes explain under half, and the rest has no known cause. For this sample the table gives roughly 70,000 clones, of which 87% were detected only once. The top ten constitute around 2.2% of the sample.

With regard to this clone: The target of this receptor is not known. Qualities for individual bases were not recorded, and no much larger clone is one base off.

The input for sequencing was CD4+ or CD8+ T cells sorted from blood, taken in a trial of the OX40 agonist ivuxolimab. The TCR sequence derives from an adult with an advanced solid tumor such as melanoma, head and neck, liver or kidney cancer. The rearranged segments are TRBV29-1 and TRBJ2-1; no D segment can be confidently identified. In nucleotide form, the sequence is TGCAGCGTTGACCTTTCCAGCTCCTACAATGAGCAGTTCTTC. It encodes CSVDLSSSYNEQFF.